This record concerns one T cell receptor beta chain sequence. Its specificity is unknown. The sample belongs to a study of stem cell transplantation in POMP-related autoinflammatory disease. Across the whole study: Defective thymoproteasomes were hypothesized to impair CD8+ T-cell positive selection.

The CDR3 is 16 residues long. Germline V gene sequence: CDR1 LNHDA, CDR2 SQIVND (reference sequence). The junction had 9 bases not matched to a gene; V was cut back by 2 bases and J by 7 bases. PRAID featured prominent immunodeficiency. Clones were read by immunoSEQ multiplex PCR, and TCRdb kept only the in-frame ones, dropping some. Of 25,000 to 40,000 clones in the sample, about 91% are singletons; the top ten hold 0.6% to 0.75%. Study-level results: Patients with PRAID showed a restricted number of unique TRB V-J gene pairings. Across all analyzed T-cell subsets, patients with PRAID tended toward reduced diversity and increased clonality.

Source: CD4+ T cells from PBMCs, taken before stem cell transplantation. The sequence was obtained from a human donor with POMP-related autoinflammation and immune dysregulation (PRAID). The chain recombines TRBV19 with TRBJ2-4; 9 bases fit TRBD1. CDR3 residues: CASSILGGDRVNIQYF. CDR3 in DNA: TGTGCCAGTAGTATATTGGGTGGGGACAGGGTGAACATTCAGTACTTC.